This T cell receptor beta chain was profiled in a study of shared clonotypes between healthy human individuals. As for the study in general: Per donor, three plates held CD4 naive cells, three held CD4 memory, two held CD8 naive and one held CD8 memory. Study-wide results and limits: Among a few donors, approximately 5% of naive CD4 clonotypes were found in common.

TCRdb's table, derived via immunoSEQ multiplex PCR, lists solely in-frame clones and lacks some. This table has approximately 2.5 million clones, roughly 93% appearing once. The split of CD4+ cells yielded CD45RA+ naive and CD45RA-negative memory subsets. This clone was seen more than once but under ten times. Its antigen is unknown. Deletions cut 4 bases from V and 0 bases from J, with 7 bases between. The CDR3 extends over 13 amino acids. CDR1 is GTSNPN and CDR2 is SVGIG in the germline V gene (reference sequence). The rearrangement joins TRBV30 to TRBJ1-5; D not certain. Sequenced material: naive CD4+ T cells from PBMCs. Described subset: CD45RA+ positively selected. The receptor was isolated from a young man in good health. Some clones in this sample may be carry-over from other donors' samples. The CDR3 here is CAWTVSSNQPQHF. DNA of the CDR3: TGTGCCTGGACGGTTTCTAGCAATCAGCCCCAGCATTTT.